This TCR beta chain was sequenced during a study of cytomegalovirus exposure and HLA in healthy donors. Donors came from a validation cohort of 90 to 150 subjects, distinct from the first 666-subject cohort. The protocol was immunoSEQ multiplex PCR, while the TCRdb copy is restricted to in-frame clones and leaves out a portion. The data hold approximately 76,000 clones, with approximately 95% observed a single time. For this clone: The antigen is unknown.

Points from the study as a whole: It was reported that the classifier diagnosed cytomegalovirus status with high specificity and sensitivity in both the original and validation cohorts. Cytomegalovirus association was listed for about 170 TCR beta chains. Among the CMV-associated chains, a few were confirmed in vitro as specific for CMV antigens.

Input material: PBMCs. This TCR was recovered from a woman younger than 35 in good health and CMV-seropositive.

CDR3 residues: CASRRQGSNEQFF. Written as DNA, the CDR3 is TGTGCCAGCAGGAGACAGGGCAGCAATGAGCAGTTCTTC. The chain joins TRBV4-2 to TRBJ2-1; TRBD1 aligns across 7 bases. CDR3 length equals 13 residues. Germline-derived CDR1 and CDR2 are LGHNA and YNFKEQ. V lost 6 bases, J lost 6 bases, and 5 bases stayed unmatched.